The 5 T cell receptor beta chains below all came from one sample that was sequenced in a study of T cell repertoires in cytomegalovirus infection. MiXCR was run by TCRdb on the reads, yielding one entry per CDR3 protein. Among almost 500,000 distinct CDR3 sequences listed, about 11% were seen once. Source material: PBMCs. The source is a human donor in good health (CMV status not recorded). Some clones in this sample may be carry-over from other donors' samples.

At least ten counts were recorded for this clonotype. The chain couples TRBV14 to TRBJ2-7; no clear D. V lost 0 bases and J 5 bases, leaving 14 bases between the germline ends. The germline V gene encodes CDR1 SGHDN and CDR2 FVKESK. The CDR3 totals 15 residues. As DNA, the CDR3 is TGTGCCAGCAGCCAAGATTGGGGAACTGGAAACGAGCAGTACTTC. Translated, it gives CASSQDWGTGNEQYF.

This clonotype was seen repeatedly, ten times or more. In nucleotides, the CDR3 is TGTGCCTGGAGAAACAGGGGGCGCTTCACTGAAGCTTTCTTT. This encodes CAWRNRGRFTEAFF. This chain joins TRBV30 and TRBJ1-1; 9 bases line up with TRBD1. Germline V gene sequence: CDR1 GTSNPN, CDR2 SVGIG (reference sequence). With V trimmed by 3 bases and J by 4 bases, 6 bases remained unmatched. There are 14 residues in the CDR3.

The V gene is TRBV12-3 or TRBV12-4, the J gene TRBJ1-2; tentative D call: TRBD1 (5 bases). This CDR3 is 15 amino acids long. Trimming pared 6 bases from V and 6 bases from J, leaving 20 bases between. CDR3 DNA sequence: TGTGCCAGCAGGTCGTATCTTGAGGGGCGAGATGGCTACACCTTC. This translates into CASRSYLEGRDGYTF.

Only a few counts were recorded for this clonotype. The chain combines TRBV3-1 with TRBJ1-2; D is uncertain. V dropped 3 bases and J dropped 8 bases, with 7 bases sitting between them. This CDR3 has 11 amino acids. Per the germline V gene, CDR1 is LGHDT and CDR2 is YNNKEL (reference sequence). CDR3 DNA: TGTGCCAGCAGCCATACAGAAGGCTACACCTTC. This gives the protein CASSHTEGYTF. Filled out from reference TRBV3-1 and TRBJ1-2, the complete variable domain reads DTAVSQTPKYLVTQMGNDKSIKCEQNLGHDTMYWYKQDSKKFLKIMFSYNNKELIINETVPNRFSPKSPDKAHLNLHINSLELGDSAVYFCASSHTEGYTFGSGTRLTVV.

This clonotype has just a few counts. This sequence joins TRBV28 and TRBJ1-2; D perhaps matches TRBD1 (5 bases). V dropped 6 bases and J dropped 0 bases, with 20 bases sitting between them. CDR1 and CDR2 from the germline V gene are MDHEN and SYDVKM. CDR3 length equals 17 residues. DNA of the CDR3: TGTGCCAGCAGCCCGGCGGGAGGGGCTAAAGCTAACTATGGCTACACCTTC. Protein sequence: CASSPAGGAKANYGYTF.